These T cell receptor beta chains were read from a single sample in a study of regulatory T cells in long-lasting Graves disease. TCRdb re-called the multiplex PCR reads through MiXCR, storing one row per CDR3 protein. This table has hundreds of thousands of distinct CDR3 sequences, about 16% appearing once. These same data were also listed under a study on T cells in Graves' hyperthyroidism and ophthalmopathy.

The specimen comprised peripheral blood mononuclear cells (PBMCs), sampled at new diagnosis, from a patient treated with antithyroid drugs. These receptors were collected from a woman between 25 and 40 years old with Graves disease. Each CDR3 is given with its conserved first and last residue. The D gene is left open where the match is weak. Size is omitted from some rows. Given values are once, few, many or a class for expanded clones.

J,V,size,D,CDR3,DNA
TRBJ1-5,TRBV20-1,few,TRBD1,CSAVAQGGSNQPQHF,TGCAGTGCCGTGGCCCAGGGGGGGAGCAATCAGCCCCAGCATTTT
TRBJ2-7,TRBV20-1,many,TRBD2,CSARDRHSGSSYEQYF,TGCAGTGCTAGAGACCGACATAGCGGGAGCTCCTACGAGCAGTACTTC
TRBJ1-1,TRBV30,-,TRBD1,CAWSPNRGVNTEAFF,TGTGCCTGGAGTCCGAACAGGGGGGTGAACACTGAAGCTTTCTTT
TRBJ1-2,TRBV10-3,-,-,CAISSTANYGYTF,TGTGCCATTTCGTCGACAGCTAACTATGGCTACACCTTC
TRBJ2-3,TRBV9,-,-,CASSVDPSGTDTQYF,TGTGCCAGCAGCGTAGATCCATCTGGCACAGATACGCAGTATTTT
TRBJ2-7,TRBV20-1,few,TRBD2,CSGEGGGSDGEQYF,TGCAGTGGGGAAGGCGGGGGTAGCGATGGCGAGCAGTACTTC
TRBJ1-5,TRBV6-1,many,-,CASSLSPGIYQPQHF,TGTGCCAGCAGTCTTTCGCCCGGCATCTATCAGCCCCAGCATTTT
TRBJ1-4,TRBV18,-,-,CASSLRAGEGEKLFF,TGTGCCAGCTCACTCAGAGCAGGGGAAGGTGAAAAACTGTTTTTT
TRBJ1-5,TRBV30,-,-,CAWSVGRSTNSNQPQHF,TGTGCCTGGAGTGTCGGCCGATCTACAAATAGCAATCAGCCCCAGCATTTT
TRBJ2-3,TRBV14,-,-,CASSDWRGPDTQYF,TGTGCCAGCAGCGACTGGCGGGGTCCAGATACGCAGTATTTT
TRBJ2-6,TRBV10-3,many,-,CATTSGANVLTF,TGTGCCACTACCTCTGGGGCCAACGTCCTGACTTTC
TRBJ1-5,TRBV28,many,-,CASRNYREGQPQHF,TGTGCCAGCAGGAACTACAGGGAGGGGCAGCCCCAGCATTTT
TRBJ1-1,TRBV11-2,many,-,CASSLVAPGGHTEAFF,TGTGCCAGCAGCTTAGTGGCGCCCGGAGGACACACTGAAGCTTTCTTT
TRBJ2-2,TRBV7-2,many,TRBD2,CASSGVAGVTGELFF,TGTGCCAGCAGCGGGGTAGCGGGAGTCACCGGGGAGCTGTTTTTT
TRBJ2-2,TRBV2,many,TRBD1,CASRDREPSGTGELFF,TGTGCCAGCAGGGACAGGGAGCCCTCGGGCACCGGGGAGCTGTTTTTT
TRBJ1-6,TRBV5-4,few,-,CASSLSDSVRSSPLHF,TGTGCCAGCAGCTTGTCGGACAGCGTAAGAAGTTCACCCCTCCACTTT
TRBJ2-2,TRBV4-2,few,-,CASSHEAGELFF,TGTGCCAGCAGCCACGAAGCCGGGGAGCTGTTTTTT
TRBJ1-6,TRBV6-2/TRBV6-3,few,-,CASSPLSIDSPLHF,TGTGCCAGCAGCCCCTTATCAATTGATTCACCCCTCCACTTT
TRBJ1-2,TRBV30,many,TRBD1,CAWSLFGQGGYGYTF,TGTGCCTGGAGTCTCTTCGGACAGGGAGGCTATGGCTACACCTTC
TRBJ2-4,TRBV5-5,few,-,CASSSLRVSGDIQYF,TGTGCCAGCAGCTCCCTTAGGGTATCAGGGGACATTCAGTACTTC
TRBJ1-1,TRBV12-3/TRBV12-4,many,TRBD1,CASRGPDRANTEAFF,TGTGCCAGCAGGGGTCCGGACAGGGCGAACACTGAAGCTTTCTTT
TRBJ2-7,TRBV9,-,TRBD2,CASSVGLAGDYEQYF,TGTGCCAGCAGCGTAGGACTAGCGGGAGACTACGAGCAGTACTTC
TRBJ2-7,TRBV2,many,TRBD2,CASRFLGRAYEQYF,TGTGCCAGCAGGTTTTTAGGGAGGGCCTACGAGCAGTACTTC
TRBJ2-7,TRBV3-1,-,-,CASSQVVQGSYEQYF,TGTGCCAGCAGCCAAGTTGTCCAGGGATCCTACGAGCAGTACTTC
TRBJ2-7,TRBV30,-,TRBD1,CAWSKTGQGAVEQYF,TGTGCCTGGAGCAAGACGGGACAGGGGGCTGTCGAGCAGTACTTC
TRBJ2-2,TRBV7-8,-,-,CASSLPGRNTGELFF,TGTGCCAGCAGCTTACCAGGTCGGAACACCGGGGAGCTGTTTTTT
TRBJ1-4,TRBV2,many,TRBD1,CASSGQGPNEKLFF,TGTGCCAGCAGTGGACAGGGTCCGAATGAAAAACTGTTTTTT
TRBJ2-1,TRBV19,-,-,CASSIVASDSYNEQFF,TGTGCCAGTAGTATAGTGGCTAGCGACTCCTACAATGAGCAGTTCTTC
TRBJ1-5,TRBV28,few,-,CASSSLLGSQHF,TGTGCCAGCAGTTCCTTGTTAGGGTCCCAGCATTTT
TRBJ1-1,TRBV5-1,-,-,CASSSENTEAFF,TGCGCCAGCAGCTCAGAGAACACTGAAGCTTTCTTT
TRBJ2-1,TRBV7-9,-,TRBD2,CASSATSGRTYNEQFF,TGTGCCAGCAGCGCCACTAGCGGGAGGACCTACAATGAGCAGTTCTTC
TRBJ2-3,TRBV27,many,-,CASSQHSAGSITDTQYF,TGTGCCAGCAGTCAACACTCGGCGGGGAGTATTACAGATACGCAGTATTTT
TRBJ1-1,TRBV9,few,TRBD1,CASSDGTGRALEAFF,TGTGCCAGCAGCGACGGGACAGGCCGGGCCCTTGAAGCTTTCTTT
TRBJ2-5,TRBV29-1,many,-,CSVEPTGRSAQYF,TGCAGCGTTGAACCCACAGGGCGATCGGCCCAGTACTTC
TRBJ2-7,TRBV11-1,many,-,CASSRDTHSYEQYF,TGTGCCAGCAGCCGGGACACGCACTCCTACGAGCAGTACTTC